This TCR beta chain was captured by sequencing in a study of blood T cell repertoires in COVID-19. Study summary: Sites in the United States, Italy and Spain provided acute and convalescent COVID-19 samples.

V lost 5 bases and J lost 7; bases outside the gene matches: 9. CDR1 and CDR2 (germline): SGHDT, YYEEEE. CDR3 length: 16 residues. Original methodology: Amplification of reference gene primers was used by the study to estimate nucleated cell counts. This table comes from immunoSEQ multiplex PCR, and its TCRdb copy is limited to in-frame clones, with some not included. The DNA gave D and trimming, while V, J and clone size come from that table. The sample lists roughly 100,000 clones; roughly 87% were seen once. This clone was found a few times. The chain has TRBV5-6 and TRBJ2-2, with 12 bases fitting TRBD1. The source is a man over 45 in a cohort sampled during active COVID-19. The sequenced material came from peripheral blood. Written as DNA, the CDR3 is TGTGCCAGCAGGACCGGGACAGGGGGCTTTGGCGGGGAGCTGTTTTTT. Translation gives CASRTGTGGFGGELFF.